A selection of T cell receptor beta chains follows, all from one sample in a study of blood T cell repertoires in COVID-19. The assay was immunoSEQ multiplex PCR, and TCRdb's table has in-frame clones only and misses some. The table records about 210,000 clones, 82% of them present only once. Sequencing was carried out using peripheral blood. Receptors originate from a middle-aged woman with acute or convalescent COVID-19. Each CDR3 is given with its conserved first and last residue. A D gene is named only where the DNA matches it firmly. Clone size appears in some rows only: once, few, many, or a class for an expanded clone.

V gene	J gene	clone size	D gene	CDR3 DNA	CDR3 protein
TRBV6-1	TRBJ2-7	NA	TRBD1	TGTGCCAGCAGTGAATGGGGGACAGGGACCCAATACGAGCAGTACTTC	CASSEWGTGTQYEQYF
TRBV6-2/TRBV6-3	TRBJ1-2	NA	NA	TGTGCCAGCAGTTACGGTAGCGGAAATTATGGCTACACCTTC	CASSYGSGNYGYTF
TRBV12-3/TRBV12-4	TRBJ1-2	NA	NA	TGTGCCAGCAGGACAGTTGGATCGTATGGCTACACCTTC	CASRTVGSYGYTF
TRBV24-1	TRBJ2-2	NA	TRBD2	TGTGCCACCAGTGATCCGACTCGCGTCCTTAGCGGGGGGCGGGCGGAGCTGTTTTTT	CATSDPTRVLSGGRAELFF
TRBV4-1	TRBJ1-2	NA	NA	TGCGCCAGCTCCCTGAGGGGGGGGGCTGGGTATGGCTACACCTTC	CASSLRGGAGYGYTF
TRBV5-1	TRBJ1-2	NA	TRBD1	TGCGCCAGCAGCCCAAAGACGGGACAGCTATTAAGTTATGGCTACACCTTC	CASSPKTGQLLSYGYTF
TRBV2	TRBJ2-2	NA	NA	TGTGCCAGCAGTGAATTGGGCCTCGTCAACACCGGGGAGCTGTTTTTT	CASSELGLVNTGELFF
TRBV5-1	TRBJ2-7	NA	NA	TGCGCCAGCAGCTCCATAGCCCGAGTGGTCGAGCAGTACTTC	CASSSIARVVEQYF
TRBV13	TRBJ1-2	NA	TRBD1	TGTGCCAGCAGCCCTGGGACAGGGGGAGTTAACTATGGCTACACCTTC	CASSPGTGGVNYGYTF
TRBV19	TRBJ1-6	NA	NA	TGTGCCAGTAGTGCAACTGAGACAGCGGGAGGGTTGGCCCTCCACTTT	CASSATETAGGLALHF
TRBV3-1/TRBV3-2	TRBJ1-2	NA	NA	TGTGCCAGCAGCCAAATTACAGGGAACTATGGCTACACCTTC	CASSQITGNYGYTF
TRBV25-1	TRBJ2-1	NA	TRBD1	TGTGCCAGCAGTGAATGGGGACAGGGGTGGGCCAATGAGCAGTTCTTC	CASSEWGQGWANEQFF
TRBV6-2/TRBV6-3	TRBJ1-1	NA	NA	TGTGCCAGCAGTACTGGAGGCACTGAAGCTTTCTTT	CASSTGGTEAFF
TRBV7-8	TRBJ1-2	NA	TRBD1	TGTGCCAGCAGCCCCCGGACAGGAGCTAACTATGGCTACACCTTC	CASSPRTGANYGYTF
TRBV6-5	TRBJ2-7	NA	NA	TGTGCCAGCAGTTACTCGGCAGGGGACGGCGAGCAGTACTTC	CASSYSAGDGEQYF
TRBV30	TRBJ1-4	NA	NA	TGTGCCTGGCAGCCCCGCGGTTCCACTAATGAAAAACTGTTTTTT	CAWQPRGSTNEKLFF
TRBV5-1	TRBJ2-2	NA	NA	TGCGCCAGCAGCAAAGGACACTCGAACACCGGGGAGCTGTTTTTT	CASSKGHSNTGELFF
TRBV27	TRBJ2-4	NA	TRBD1	TGTGCCAGCAGTCCGGGCGGGACAGGGGGGAGACTAAACATTCAGTACTTC	CASSPGGTGGRLNIQYF
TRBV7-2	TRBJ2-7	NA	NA	TGTGCCAGCAGCTTATTTGGTATAGACACCTCCTACGAGCAGTACTTC	CASSLFGIDTSYEQYF
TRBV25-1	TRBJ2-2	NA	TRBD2	TGTGCCAGCAGGGGCCCTAGCGGGCCGAACACCGGGGAGCTGTTTTTT	CASRGPSGPNTGELFF
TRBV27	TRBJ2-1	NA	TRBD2	TGTGCCAGCAGTTTTCTACTGCGGGAGTGGAATGAGCAGTTCTTC	CASSFLLREWNEQFF
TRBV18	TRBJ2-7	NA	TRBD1	TGTGCCAGCTCACCAAGGGACAGGGGGCACTACGAGCAGTACTTC	CASSPRDRGHYEQYF
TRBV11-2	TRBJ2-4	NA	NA	TGTGCCAGCAGCCAATCCACGGGACTAGCCAAAAACATTCAGTACTTC	CASSQSTGLAKNIQYF
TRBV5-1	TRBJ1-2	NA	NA	TGCGCCAGCAGCTTGGATTTCATCCCCTATGGCTACACCTTC	CASSLDFIPYGYTF
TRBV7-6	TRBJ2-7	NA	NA	TGTGCCAGCAGCTTACAGGAGGGGAGCTCCTACGAGCAGTACTTC	CASSLQEGSSYEQYF
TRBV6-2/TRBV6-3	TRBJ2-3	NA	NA	TGTGCCAGCAGTTTTCGCCGGGAGCTTAATACGCAGTATTTT	CASSFRRELNTQYF
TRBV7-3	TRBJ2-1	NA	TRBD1	TGTGCCAGCAGCAACATCCGGGGACAGGGGGCAGTTGTGGCGGAGCAGTTCTTC	CASSNIRGQGAVVAEQFF
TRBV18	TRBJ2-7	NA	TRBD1	TGTGCCAGCTCACAGCGACAGGGTAGTTCCTACGAGCAGTACTTC	CASSQRQGSSYEQYF
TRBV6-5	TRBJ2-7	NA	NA	TGTGCCAGCAGTCCGAAGGACAGCTACGAGCAGTACTTC	CASSPKDSYEQYF
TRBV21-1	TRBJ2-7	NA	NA	TGTGCCAGCAGCAAGATCTCTAGCGGGCGCTCCTACGAGCAGTACTTC	CASSKISSGRSYEQYF
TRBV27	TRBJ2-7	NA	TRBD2	TGTGCCAGCAGTATCCCGATAGCGGGAGGGCCTAGCGAGCAGTACTTC	CASSIPIAGGPSEQYF
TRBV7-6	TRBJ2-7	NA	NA	TGTGCCAGCAGACAGATGGGGACATCCGAGCAGTACTTC	CASRQMGTSEQYF
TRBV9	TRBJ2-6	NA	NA	TGTGCCAGCAGCGTATACGACAGGATTTACTCTGGGGCCAACGTCCTGACTTTC	CASSVYDRIYSGANVLTF
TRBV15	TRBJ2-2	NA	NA	TGTGCCACCAGCTCCGTTGAGGTTGCCGGGGAGCTGTTTTTT	CATSSVEVAGELFF
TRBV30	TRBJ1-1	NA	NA	TGTGCCTGGAGCCCCGCTGGACTTCTGAACACTGAAGCTTTCTTT	CAWSPAGLLNTEAFF
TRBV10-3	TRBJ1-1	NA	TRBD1	TGTGCCATCAGGACCGGGACAGGGAACACTGAAGCTTTCTTT	CAIRTGTGNTEAFF
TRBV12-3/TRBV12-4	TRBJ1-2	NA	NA	TGTGCCAGCAGTACACCCCTCTATGGCTACACCTTC	CASSTPLYGYTF
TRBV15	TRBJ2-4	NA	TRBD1	TGTGCCACCAGCAAAGACCGGGACAGGGGGCAGGTTCAGTACTTC	CATSKDRDRGQVQYF
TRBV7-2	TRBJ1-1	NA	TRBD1	TGTGCCAGCAGGTTGACAGGGAGCACTGAAGCTTTCTTT	CASRLTGSTEAFF
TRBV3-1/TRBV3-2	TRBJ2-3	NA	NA	TGTGCCAGCAGCCAAAGCCCGAGTAGTCGTAGGTGGGAGGTCACAGATACGCAGTATTTT	CASSQSPSSRRWEVTDTQYF
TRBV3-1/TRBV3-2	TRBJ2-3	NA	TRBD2	TGTGCCAGCAGCCAAAAGTCCATTACTAGCGGGAGGTTTTCAGTTTCAGATACGCAGTATTTT	CASSQKSITSGRFSVSDTQYF
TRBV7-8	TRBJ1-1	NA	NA	TGTGCCAGCAGCCCAGACAGGGAAGCTTTCTTT	CASSPDREAFF
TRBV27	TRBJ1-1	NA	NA	TGTGCCAGCAGTCCCGGGGTCGGCACTGAAGCTTTCTTT	CASSPGVGTEAFF
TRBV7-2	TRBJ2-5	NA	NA	TGTGCCAGCAGCTTTGGTCCTTACCGCCGGGACTTTCAAAGGGCCCAGTACTTC	CASSFGPYRRDFQRAQYF
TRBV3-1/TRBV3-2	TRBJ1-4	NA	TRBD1	TGTGCCAGCAGCCCGACAGGGTTTGCAACTAATGAAAAACTGTTTTTT	CASSPTGFATNEKLFF
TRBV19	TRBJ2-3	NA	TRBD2	TGTGCCAGTAGTGTCGGACTAGCATCAGATACGCAGTATTTT	CASSVGLASDTQYF
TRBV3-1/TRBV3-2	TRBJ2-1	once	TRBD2	TGTGCCAGCAGCCAAATAGCGGGGGGGTACAATGAGCAGTTCTTC	CASSQIAGGYNEQFF
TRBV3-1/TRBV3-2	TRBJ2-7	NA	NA	TGTGCCAGCAGCCAAGATTTCGGGTCCGAGCAGTACTTC	CASSQDFGSEQYF
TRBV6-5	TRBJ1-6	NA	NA	TGTGCCAGCAGATCAGGGATAACAGAGGATTCACCCCTCCACTTT	CASRSGITEDSPLHF
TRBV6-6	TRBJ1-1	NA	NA	TGTGCCAGCAGTTACGGGGGGGTTGTCACTGAAGCTTTCTTT	CASSYGGVVTEAFF
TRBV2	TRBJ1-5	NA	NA	TGTGCCAGCTCGCGGGACCTCAATCAGCCCCAGCATTTT	CASSRDLNQPQHF
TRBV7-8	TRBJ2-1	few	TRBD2	TGTGCCAGCAGCCGAAGAACTAGCGGGAGCAATGAGCAGTTCTTC	CASSRRTSGSNEQFF
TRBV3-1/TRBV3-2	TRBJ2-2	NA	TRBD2	TGTGCCAGCAGCCTTCTGGGGAGGGAAGGCGGGGAGCTGTTTTTT	CASSLLGREGGELFF
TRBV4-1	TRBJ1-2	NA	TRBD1	TGCGCCAGCAGCCCAGGGACAGGGGACCTCTATGGCTACACCTTC	CASSPGTGDLYGYTF
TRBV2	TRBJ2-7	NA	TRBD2	TGTGCCAGCAGTGTTAGGCCGCCAGCGGGAGGCTACGAGCAGTACTTC	CASSVRPPAGGYEQYF
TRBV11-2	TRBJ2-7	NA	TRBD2	TGTGCCAGCAGCCTCTTAGCGGGGGCGGGAGAGCAGTACTTC	CASSLLAGAGEQYF
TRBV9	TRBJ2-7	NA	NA	TGTGCCAGCAGCCCACGGGACTCCCTTCTTTACGAGCAGTACTTC	CASSPRDSLLYEQYF
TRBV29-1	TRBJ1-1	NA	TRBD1	TGCAGCGTTGGGACAGGGGGGGAGTACACTGAAGCTTTCTTT	CSVGTGGEYTEAFF
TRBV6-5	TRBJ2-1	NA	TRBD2	TGTGCCAGCAGTCTAGCGGGAACCTACAATGAGCAGTTCTTC	CASSLAGTYNEQFF